The clone carrying this T cell receptor beta chain is medium-sized by frequency. What it recognizes is unknown. The CDR3 has 13 amino acids. Germline-derived CDR1 and CDR2 are SQVTM and ANQGSEA. The sample belongs to a study of T cell clusters in autoimmune cytopenias. Overall study findings and caveats: Clustering suggested that physiological T cell clusters were missing in primary autoimmune cytopenia patients.

Each sample's input was approximately 0.25 ug genomic DNA, some 34,000 genome equivalents. TRB rearrangements were amplified by touch-down multiplex PCR with mixed TRB-A/B primers. From its re-call of the multiplex PCR reads, TCRdb lists each CDR3 protein once, without DNA. This repertoire includes roughly 10,000 distinct CDR3 sequences. The same data also went into a second study, on T cell repertoires in aging, cancer and after chemotherapy. That source reports: The full dataset contained around 10 million TCR reads.

The source material was peripheral blood. This clonotype was obtained from a human donor in good health. J is TRBJ2-3 and V is TRBV29-1; TCRdb calls TRBD2, which cannot be checked without DNA. The CDR3 loop is CSAPEGGTDTQYF.